Below, 27 T cell receptor beta chains from the same sample are listed, as sequenced in a study of blood T cell repertoires in COVID-19. Measured with immunoSEQ multiplex PCR; TCRdb has only the in-frame clones, and not every one. Seen here are 72,000 or so clones, approximately 86% observed once, and the top ten hold roughly 14%. Source material: peripheral blood. The source is a woman in her sixties with acute or convalescent COVID-19.

This chain links TRBV4-1 with TRBJ2-5; 8 bases are a match to TRBD2. V was clipped by 1 base and J by 4 bases; unmatched bases: 5. This CDR3 is 15 amino acids long. Germline V gene data show CDR1 as MGHRA and CDR2 as YSYEKL. CDR3 DNA sequence: TGCGCCAGCAGCCAAGCAGCGGGAGAAATAGAGACCCAGTACTTC. It is translated as CASSQAAGEIETQYF.

In DNA, the CDR3 is TGTGCCAGCAGCGTCGTGGGGGCGGGGGCAGATACGCAGTATTTT. Protein product: CASSVVGAGADTQYF. The rearrangement uses TRBV9 and TRBJ2-3; possible D gene TRBD2, 7 bases. V lost 2 bases and J 4 bases, leaving 14 bases between the germline ends. This CDR3 is built from 15 residues. Germline-derived CDR1 and CDR2 are SGDLS and YYNGEE.

CDR3 sequence (DNA): TGTGCCAGCAGCTTAGCTTCCGGGGGGGGCAATGAGCAGTTCTTC. This gives the protein CASSLASGGGNEQFF. V and J are TRBV7-2 and TRBJ2-1, with TRBD2 matching over 8 bases. CDR1 and CDR2 from the germline V gene are SGHTA and FQGNSA. V lost 0 bases to trimming and J lost 6 bases; unmatched junction nucleotides: 4. The CDR3 totals 15 residues. The whole variable domain, remainder taken from reference TRBV7-2 and TRBJ2-1, is GAGVSQSPSNKVTEKGKDVELRCDPISGHTALYWYRQSLGQGLEFLIYFQGNSAPDKSGLPSDRFSAERTGGSVSTLTIQRTQQEDSAVYLCASSLASGGGNEQFFGPGTRLTVL.

The V call is TRBV6-5, the J call TRBJ1-2; D remains ambiguous. The germline V gene encodes CDR1 MNHEY and CDR2 SVGAGI. The CDR3 contains 14 residues. The V gene lost 0 bases and the J gene lost 4 bases, with 9 bases spanning the gap. The CDR3: CASSYSPGAYGYTF. The CDR3 DNA reads TGTGCCAGCAGTTACTCCCCGGGTGCCTATGGCTACACCTTC.

In this sample, this clone turned up a few times. This chain uses TRBV6-2 or TRBV6-3 with TRBJ1-1; weak D call: TRBD1 (6 bases). The CDR3 is made up of 14 amino acids. Trimming shortened V by 0 bases and J by 1 base, and 6 bases separated the two germline ends. CDR1 is MNHEY, CDR2 SVGEGT, per germline. The CDR3 reads CASSYSGGNTEAFF. Here the CDR3 DNA reads TGTGCCAGCAGTTACTCAGGGGGGAACACTGAAGCTTTCTTT.

The CDR3 reads CASRRDSPVTQYF. CDR3 in DNA: TGTGCCAGCAGGCGGGACTCCCCAGTTACGCAGTATTTT. V is TRBV6-5 and J is TRBJ2-3; maybe TRBD2 (6 bases). This CDR3 contains 13 residues. The ends were cut back, 6 bases at V and 8 bases at J, with 15 bases in the middle. Per the germline V gene, CDR1 is MNHEY and CDR2 is SVGAGI.

This clone has only one observation. The genes are TRBV11-2 and TRBJ2-3; the match to TRBD2 covers 8 bases. This CDR3 is built from 13 residues. The germline gives CDR1 SGHAT, CDR2 FQNNGV. J was trimmed by 6 bases and V by 4 bases; bases with no gene match: 3. As DNA, the CDR3 is TGTGCCAGCAGCTACGGACTAGCCGATACGCAGTATTTT. Residues: CASSYGLADTQYF.

This clone has a handful of counts. This sequence joins TRBV18 and TRBJ1-5; TRBD1 is a possible D gene (6 bases). The CDR3 has 15 residues. Between the trimmed V and J ends, which lost 2 bases and 5 bases, there was a span of 13 bases. The germline V gene encodes CDR1 KGHSH and CDR2 LQKENI. The CDR3 loop is CASSPLAGADQPQHF. CDR3 nucleotide sequence: TGTGCCAGCTCACCATTGGCAGGGGCTGATCAGCCCCAGCATTTT. The variable domain in full, with the rest retrieved from reference TRBV18 and TRBJ1-5, is NAGVMQNPRHLVRRRGQEARLRCSPMKGHSHVYWYRQLPEEGLKFMVYLQKENIIDESGMPKERFSAEFPKEGPSILRIQQVVRGDSAAYFCASSPLAGADQPQHFGDGTRLSIL.

CDR3 nucleotides: TGTGCCAGCAGCCAGCCGGGACAAAGTAGTAACTATGGCTACACCTTC. Encoded protein: CASSQPGQSSNYGYTF. This sequence joins TRBV11-3 and TRBJ1-2; possibly TRBD1 for D (6 bases). CDR1 and CDR2 (germline): SGHNT, YENEEA. V shed 5 bases and J shed 1 base, with 17 bases lying between them. CDR3 length: 16 amino acids.

This rearrangement joins TRBV30 to TRBJ1-3; D unresolved. V lost 5 bases to trimming and J lost 0 bases, with 11 bases between them. Looked up from germline, CDR1 is GTSNPN and CDR2 is SVGIG (reference sequence). The CDR3 runs to 14 residues. CDR3 sequence: CAWGQGSSGNTIYF. Here the CDR3 DNA reads TGTGCCTGGGGTCAAGGGAGCTCTGGAAACACCATATATTTT.

V is TRBV19 and J is TRBJ1-2; TRBD1 aligns across 7 bases. With 6 bases clipped from V and 6 bases from J, the junction kept 13 bases outside the gene matches. The CDR3 extends over 15 amino acids. The V gene's germline CDR1 is LNHDA and CDR2 SQIVND (reference sequence). In DNA, the CDR3 is TGTGCCAGTAGCCCAAACCCCGGGACAGAGAATGGCTACACCTTC. Encoded protein: CASSPNPGTENGYTF.

The chain couples TRBV11-3 to TRBJ2-4; D ambiguous. Trimming shortened V by 5 bases and J by 1 base, and 12 bases separated the two germline ends. The germline V gene encodes CDR1 SGHNT and CDR2 YENEEA. The CDR3 consists of 15 residues. The CDR3 sequence is CASSPPAGAKNIQYF. DNA for the CDR3: TGTGCCAGCAGCCCCCCGGCAGGCGCCAAAAACATTCAGTACTTC.

This chain links TRBV7-9 with TRBJ1-2; no firm D call. This CDR3 spans 15 amino acids. Germline lookup yields CDR1 SEHNR and CDR2 FQNEAQ (reference sequence). V lost 0 bases and J lost 6, with 14 bases in between. For the CDR3, the DNA is TGTGCCAGCAGCTTAGCCGCGGATCGCATCAATGGCTACACCTTC. Protein sequence: CASSLAADRINGYTF.

The chain couples TRBV2 to TRBJ2-3; D gene unclear. CDR3 size: 12 residues. CDR1 SNHLY and CDR2 FYNNEI come from the germline V gene. Trimming cost V 6 bases and J 2 bases, with 6 bases left between them. CDR3 coding DNA: TGTGCCAGCAGCGCTAACACAGATACGCAGTATTTT. As protein: CASSANTDTQYF.

The V and J genes are TRBV7-2 and TRBJ2-7; 9 bases are shared with TRBD1. Germline loops: CDR1 SGHTA, CDR2 FQGNSA. V shed 2 bases, J shed 6 bases, and the junction held 11 bases outside the gene matches. The CDR3 has 16 amino acids. The CDR3 DNA reads as TGTGCCAGCAGCTTACAGACAGGGGGGCAAGGTAGCGAGCAGTACTTC. Translation: CASSLQTGGQGSEQYF.

This chain connects TRBV19 to TRBJ2-2, with 7 bases that match TRBD1. The V segment lost 4 bases and the J segment 6 bases; nucleotides outside the gene matches: 5. Germline lookup yields CDR1 LNHDA and CDR2 SQIVND (reference sequence). This CDR3 has 14 amino acids. The CDR3 region has the DNA TGTGCCAGTAGTACCCTACAGGGGTCCGGGGAGCTGTTTTTT. The encoded protein is CASSTLQGSGELFF.

J is TRBJ2-2 and V is TRBV12-3 or TRBV12-4; D is unclear. The CDR3 has 13 residues. V dropped 6 bases and J dropped 5 bases, with 10 bases sitting between them. CDR3 protein: CASRTRRTGELFF. The CDR3 coding sequence is TGTGCCAGCAGAACCCGCCGGACCGGGGAGCTGTTTTTT.

The V and J genes are TRBV28 and TRBJ1-1; 9 bases match TRBD1. CDR3 length: 13 residues. The V and J ends lost 6 bases and 3 bases, in that order; junction bases with no gene match: 2. The V gene's germline CDR1 is MDHEN and CDR2 SYDVKM. As DNA, the CDR3 is TGTGCCAGCAGACGGGACAGGGACACTGAAGCTTTCTTT. The encoded protein is CASRRDRDTEAFF.

The chain uses TRBV7-9 and TRBJ2-5; 10 nucleotides line up with TRBD1. The germline CDR1 and CDR2 sequences are SEHNR and FQNEAQ (reference sequence). The CDR3 length is 13 residues. V trimming: 6 bases; J trimming: 5 bases; junction bases outside the gene matches: 3. DNA of the CDR3: TGTGCCAGCAGAAAGGACAGGGGGGAGACCCAGTACTTC. It specifies CASRKDRGETQYF.

This clone has a single count. The CDR3 region is CASSATGISYEQYF. For the CDR3, the DNA is TGTGCCAGCAGCGCCACAGGGATCTCCTACGAGCAGTACTTC. The genes are TRBV2 and TRBJ2-7; TRBD1 might be the D (6 bases). The V and J ends lost 6 bases and 0 bases respectively, with 12 bases between them. The germline V gene has CDR1 SNHLY and CDR2 FYNNEI. The CDR3 covers 14 residues.

The rearrangement uses TRBV14 and TRBJ2-1, with 8 bases aligning to TRBD2. Trimming removed 0 bases from V and 7 bases from J; junction bases left unmatched: 17. The germline V gene has CDR1 SGHDN and CDR2 FVKESK. This CDR3 has 19 residues. The CDR3 region has the DNA TGTGCCAGCAGCCAAGAGTTCGGGAGCGGGGGAGAGCCTCGAAATGAGCAGTTCTTC. Its protein product is CASSQEFGSGGEPRNEQFF.

This chain uses TRBV7-2 with TRBJ2-5, with 7 bases matching TRBD1. Germline values: CDR1 SGHTA, CDR2 FQGNSA. V lost 1 base, J lost 4 bases, and 3 bases stayed unmatched. The CDR3 length is 14 residues. CDR3: CASSLVRTGETQYF. CDR3 bases: TGTGCCAGCAGCTTAGTTCGGACAGGAGAGACCCAGTACTTC.

The V and J genes are TRBV7-2 and TRBJ2-3; maybe TRBD2 (6 bases). The V gene's germline CDR1 is SGHTA and CDR2 FQGNSA. The CDR3 runs 15 residues. The V and J ends lost 1 base and 6 bases respectively, with 14 bases between them. The CDR3 region has the DNA TGTGCCAGCAGCTTAGTTGCGGGGACCCAGGATACGCAGTATTTT. This codes for CASSLVAGTQDTQYF.

The chain carries TRBV5-1 and TRBJ1-6, with a possible D match to TRBD1 (6 bases). CDR1 and CDR2 (germline): SGHRS, YFSETQ. CDR3 size: 14 residues. V lost 4 bases and J lost 7, with 12 bases in between. The CDR3 sequence is CASSAGTINSPLHF. The CDR3 nucleotides read TGCGCCAGCAGCGCCGGGACAATCAATTCACCCCTCCACTTT.

This chain joins TRBV2 and TRBJ2-5; a weak D match, TRBD2 (5 bases). The ends were cut back, 3 bases at V and 6 bases at J, with 11 bases in the middle. Germline CDR1 is SNHLY and CDR2 is FYNNEI. CDR3 length: 13 amino acids. For the CDR3, the DNA is TGTGCCAGCAGTGAGGGAGTTTCGAAGACCCAGTACTTC. Translating gives CASSEGVSKTQYF.

The V gene is TRBV7-2, the J gene TRBJ2-2; TRBD2 matches at 9 bases. The V and J ends lost 7 bases and 5 bases, in that order; junction bases with no gene match: 8. Per the germline V gene, CDR1 is SGHTA and CDR2 is FQGNSA. This CDR3 spans 15 amino acids. The CDR3 spells CASTPRGLATGELFF. DNA of the CDR3: TGTGCCAGCACCCCGCGGGGACTAGCAACCGGGGAGCTGTTTTTT.

The rearrangement uses TRBV7-9 and TRBJ2-1; unclear D gene. V was shortened by 4 bases and J by 5 bases, with 6 bases between the two germline ends. The CDR3 is made up of 12 amino acids. Germline V gene sequence: CDR1 SEHNR, CDR2 FQNEAQ (reference sequence). For the CDR3, the DNA is TGTGCCAGCAGCTGGGCCAACAATGAGCAGTTCTTC. Encoded protein: CASSWANNEQFF.